This entry lists 15 T cell receptor beta chains sequenced from one sample in a study of CD8 T cells in Susac syndrome. RNA totalling roughly 0.45 to 1 ug underwent reverse transcription with random hexamers. MiXCR, run by TCRdb on the immunoSEQ multiplex PCR reads, gives a single entry per CDR3 protein. Altogether 140,000 to 150,000 distinct CDR3 sequences are present, 95% being singletons, with the ten largest covering 0.084%. Sequenced input: CD4+ T cells from PBMCs. Receptor source: a human donor with Susac syndrome.

The chain is built from TRBV24-1 and TRBJ1-1; tentative D call: TRBD1 (5 bases). The V end lost 7 bases, the J end lost 2 bases, and 7 bases lay between the germline ends. In germline, CDR1 is KGHDR, CDR2 SFDVKD. The CDR3 extends over 12 amino acids. CDR3 in DNA: TGTGCCACCAGCCAGGGAAACACTGAAGCTTTCTTT. It encodes CATSQGNTEAFF.

The rearrangement links TRBV28 to TRBJ1-2; tentative D call: TRBD1 (6 bases). V was trimmed by 3 bases and J by 4 bases, leaving 15 bases between them. Germline CDR1 reads MDHEN; CDR2 reads SYDVKM. This CDR3 spans 15 amino acids. The CDR3 nucleotides read TGTGCCAGCAGTTTTTCTGACAGGACGTCCTATGGCTACACCTTC. It yields the protein CASSFSDRTSYGYTF.

The gene calls are TRBV4-2 and TRBJ2-3; D is uncertain. The CDR3 has 14 residues. V dropped 1 base and J dropped 2 bases, with 7 bases sitting between them. Germline CDR1 LGHNA, CDR2 YNFKEQ. DNA for the CDR3: TGTGCCAGCAGCCAAGGGGAATACACAGATACGCAGTATTTT. This translates into CASSQGEYTDTQYF.

The gene calls are TRBV6-5 and TRBJ1-1, with 7 bases fitting TRBD1. Losses at the gene ends were 6 bases for V and 1 base for J; bases not matched to a gene: 5. The germline gives CDR1 MNHEY, CDR2 SVGAGI. The CDR3 totals 14 residues. CDR3 coding DNA: TGTGCCAGCAGACCTGGGACAGAGAACACTGAAGCTTTCTTT. Encoded protein: CASRPGTENTEAFF.

V is TRBV20-1 and J is TRBJ1-6; D may be TRBD1 (6 bases). This CDR3 comprises 15 residues. Between the trimmed V and J ends, which lost 0 bases and 7 bases, there was a span of 13 bases. Germline CDR1 DFQATT, CDR2 SNEGSKA (reference sequence). DNA of the CDR3: TGCAGTGCTAGAGAGAGCAGGGGCCGAAATTCACCCCTCCACTTT. This sequence encodes CSARESRGRNSPLHF.

J is TRBJ1-1 and V is TRBV19; a weak D match, TRBD1 (6 bases). This CDR3 region has 15 residues. Germline-derived CDR1 and CDR2 are LNHDA and SQIVND (reference sequence). Trimming removed 2 bases from V and 0 bases from J, with 10 bases in between. CDR3 sequence (DNA): TGTGCCAGTAGTATAATAACAGGGCTGAACACTGAAGCTTTCTTT. It codes for CASSIITGLNTEAFF.

The V gene is TRBV6-5, the J gene TRBJ2-3; a possible D gene is TRBD2 (6 bases). V was pared by 7 bases and J by 6 bases, with 14 bases between. In germline, CDR1 is MNHEY, CDR2 SVGAGI. This CDR3 is 13 amino acids long. CDR3 loop: CASTYGRGDTQYF. DNA for the CDR3: TGTGCCAGCACCTACGGTCGGGGGGATACGCAGTATTTT.

The rearrangement joins TRBV5-4 to TRBJ2-6; D is unclear. The germline CDR1 and CDR2 sequences are SGHNT and YYREEE (reference sequence). This CDR3 is built from 16 residues. V shed 9 bases and J shed 2 bases, with 18 bases lying between them. The CDR3 loop reads CATTPQTLTGANVLTF. Here the CDR3 DNA reads TGTGCCACCACGCCACAGACATTAACTGGGGCCAACGTCCTGACTTTC.

This clonotype was seen a handful of times. The genes are TRBV24-1 and TRBJ2-5; TRBD2 is a possible D gene (6 bases). The CDR3 sequence is 14 residues long. Trimming took 3 bases from V and 1 from J, leaving 8 bases between them. Germline V gene data show CDR1 as KGHDR and CDR2 as SFDVKD. CDR3 sequence: CATSDRDSQETQYF. The CDR3 region has the DNA TGTGCCACCAGTGATCGGGACTCCCAAGAGACCCAGTACTTC.

This rearrangement joins TRBV24-1 to TRBJ2-1; D is uncertain. Germline V gene lookup returns CDR1 KGHDR and CDR2 SFDVKD. The V and J ends lost 3 bases and 12 bases respectively, with 17 bases between them. This CDR3 has 14 residues. The DNA of the CDR3 is TGTGCCACCAGTGATCAAACGTCTGTCGGGCGGCAGTTCTTC. Amino acids: CATSDQTSVGRQFF.

This clonotype was counted only a few times. The V gene is TRBV6-5, the J gene TRBJ1-1; D is possibly TRBD1 (5 bases). V lost 5 bases and J lost 5, with 6 bases in between. This CDR3 region has 11 residues. Germline V gene sequence: CDR1 MNHEY, CDR2 SVGAGI. The CDR3 sequence: CASSRGTEAFF. The CDR3 nucleotides are TGTGCCAGCAGTAGGGGAACTGAAGCTTTCTTT.

The chain carries TRBV6-5 and TRBJ1-3; a possible D gene is TRBD1 (5 bases). The germline gives CDR1 MNHEY, CDR2 SVGAGI. V shed 9 bases and J shed 0 bases, with 9 bases lying between them. The CDR3 runs to 13 residues. CDR3 region: CASGGDSGNTIYF. Here the CDR3 DNA reads TGTGCCAGTGGAGGGGACTCTGGAAACACCATATATTTT.

The chain combines TRBV9 with TRBJ2-2, with D uncertain. V dropped 3 bases and J dropped 1 base, with 10 bases sitting between them. This CDR3 is 15 amino acids long. Germline V gene data show CDR1 as SGDLS and CDR2 as YYNGEE. This CDR3 is CASSARYLNTGELFF. The CDR3 DNA follows: TGTGCCAGCAGCGCACGATACTTGAACACCGGGGAGCTGTTTTTT. The complete variable domain, with remaining parts taken from reference TRBV9 and TRBJ2-2, reads DSGVTQTPKHLITATGQRVTLRCSPRSGDLSVYWYQQSLDQGLQFLIQYYNGEERAKGNILERFSAQQFPDLHSELNLSSLELGDSALYFCASSARYLNTGELFFGEGSRLTVL.

V usage is TRBV11-2 and J usage is TRBJ2-3; D ambiguous. This CDR3 is 13 amino acids long. The germline V gene encodes CDR1 SGHAT and CDR2 FQNNGV. The V gene lost 1 base and the J gene lost 2 bases, with 4 bases spanning the gap. Here the CDR3 reads CASSLAPTDTQYF. DNA for the CDR3: TGTGCCAGCAGCTTAGCGCCCACAGATACGCAGTATTTT.

This chain connects TRBV5-1 to TRBJ1-2; D is ambiguous. Trimming took 4 bases from V and 3 from J, leaving 10 bases between them. CDR3 size: 13 residues. Germline CDR1 reads SGHRS; CDR2 reads YFSETQ. The DNA of the CDR3 is TGCGCCAGCAGCCTCCTACCTGACTATGGCTACACCTTC. Translation gives CASSLLPDYGYTF. Complete variable domain (other parts from reference TRBV5-1 and TRBJ1-2): KAGVTQTPRYLIKTRGQQVTLSCSPISGHRSVSWYQQTPGQGLQFLFEYFSETQRNKGNFPGRFSGRQFSNSRSEMNVSTLELGDSALYLCASSLLPDYGYTFGSGTRLTVV.